Below, 11 T cell receptor beta chains from the same sample are listed, as sequenced in a study of T cells after yellow fever vaccination. MiXCR, run by TCRdb on the 5' RACE reads, gives a single entry per CDR3 protein. Here the sample spans 610,000 or so distinct CDR3 sequences, about 12% being singletons. Sequencing used PBMCs, obtained on the day of the yellow fever booster vaccination. These TCRs come from a man aged 30-40 years who received the YFV17D yellow fever vaccine.

This clonotype was detected many times. J is TRBJ1-2 and V is TRBV7-2; tentative D call: TRBD1 (6 bases). Germline V gene sequence: CDR1 SGHTA, CDR2 FQGNSA. The ends were cut back, 5 bases at V and 8 bases at J, with 15 bases in the middle. The CDR3 is made up of 13 amino acids. In nucleotides, the CDR3 is TGTGCCAGCAGCCCGGGGGGGGCTTACGGCTACACCTTC. It is translated as CASSPGGAYGYTF.

This clonotype has more than one count but fewer than ten. V gene TRBV28 combines with J gene TRBJ1-3; D ambiguous. The CDR3 is made up of 12 amino acids. Trimming shortened V by 3 bases and J by 3 bases, and 3 bases separated the two germline ends. Germline-derived CDR1 and CDR2 are MDHEN and SYDVKM. CDR3 coding DNA: TGTGCCAGCAGTTTTTATGGAAACACCATATATTTT. Translation gives CASSFYGNTIYF.

The chain couples TRBV4-3 to TRBJ2-3; D uncertain. Germline CDR1 reads LGHNA; CDR2 reads YSLEER. The ends were cut back, 1 base at V and 3 bases at J, with 8 bases in the middle. This CDR3 is built from 14 residues. The CDR3 DNA reads TGCGCCAGCAGCCAAGTAGTGGGTACAGATACGCAGTATTTT. Amino acid sequence: CASSQVVGTDTQYF.

This clonotype was observed many times. The chain uses TRBV12-3 or TRBV12-4 and TRBJ2-2; no clear D. V lost 1 base to trimming and J lost 9 bases, with 9 bases between them. This CDR3 is built from 13 residues. The CDR3 region is CASSLGVMRELFF. CDR3 in DNA: TGTGCCAGCAGTTTAGGGGTTATGAGGGAGCTGTTTTTT.

This clonotype was observed at least ten times. CDR3 in DNA: TGTGCCAGCAGGGGGGAAAACTACGAGCAGTACTTC. Its translation: CASRGENYEQYF. The rearrangement links TRBV12-3 or TRBV12-4 to TRBJ2-7, with D possibly called TRBD1 or TRBD2 (5 bases each). This CDR3 is 12 amino acids long. V was trimmed by 6 bases and J by 3 bases, leaving 9 bases between them.

The chain employs TRBV12-3 or TRBV12-4 and TRBJ2-3, with 8 nucleotides matching TRBD1. V shed 5 bases and J 8 bases; nucleotides not matched to a gene: 12. There are 15 residues in the CDR3. The CDR3 DNA reads TGTGCCAGCAGTCACCAGGGGGCGGTAGAACTTACGCAGTATTTT. Translated: CASSHQGAVELTQYF.

This chain uses TRBV9 with TRBJ2-7, with no clear D. Per the germline V gene, CDR1 is SGDLS and CDR2 is YYNGEE. The CDR3 sequence is 13 residues long. V lost 0 bases and J lost 5, with 9 bases in between. The CDR3 spells CASSVGPVHEQYF. Written as DNA, the CDR3 is TGTGCCAGCAGCGTAGGTCCGGTGCACGAGCAGTACTTC.

This chain joins TRBV6-1 and TRBJ1-3; tentative D call: TRBD1 (6 bases). This CDR3 has 14 amino acids. Germline loops: CDR1 MNHNS, CDR2 SASEGT. V gave up 10 bases and J gave up 6 bases, with 19 bases separating them. The CDR3 reads CATKKWGGENTIYF. In DNA form, the CDR3 reads TGTGCCACCAAAAAGTGGGGGGGCGAAAACACCATATATTTT.

A few counts support this clonotype. This CDR3 is CSVHSPGYEQYF. In nucleotides, the CDR3 is TGCAGTGTTCACAGCCCGGGGTACGAGCAGTACTTC. The chain is built from TRBV20-1 and TRBJ2-7; perhaps TRBD2 as D (5 bases). V was pared by 7 bases and J by 4 bases, with 14 bases between. This CDR3 contains 12 residues. Germline-derived CDR1 and CDR2 are DFQATT and SNEGSKA (reference sequence).

This clonotype was observed a few times. V and J are TRBV4-3 and TRBJ2-7; unclear D gene. The germline CDR1 and CDR2 sequences are LGHNA and YSLEER. V shed 0 bases and J shed 5 bases, with 5 bases lying between them. The CDR3 covers 12 residues. The CDR3 loop reads CASSQDGDEQYF. In DNA, the CDR3 is TGCGCCAGCAGCCAAGATGGGGACGAGCAGTACTTC.

The V and J genes are TRBV19 and TRBJ2-1; unclear D gene. Germline values: CDR1 LNHDA, CDR2 SQIVND (reference sequence). This CDR3 comprises 14 residues. V lost 1 base to trimming and J lost 7 bases, with 11 bases between them. CDR3 in DNA: TGTGCCAGTAGTATAGTTGGCGGTCCAAATGAGCAGTTCTTC. Protein: CASSIVGGPNEQFF.